One and the same sample provided the 5 T cell receptor beta chains below, sequenced in a study of T-cell memory formation after mild COVID-19. TCRdb re-derived calls from the 5' RACE reads in MiXCR, one entry per CDR3 protein. This table holds 130,000 to 150,000 distinct CDR3 sequences, around 5.8% found once. The sequencing input was PBMCs or a T cell subset sorted from them (not recorded which). The receptor set was obtained from an adult woman who had mild COVID-19 (a few samples of this study predate the infection). Cell type and time point are not known.

This clonotype has a count of ten or more. This chain uses TRBV6-5 with TRBJ1-6, with D perhaps matching TRBD1 (5 bases). CDR1 is MNHEY, CDR2 SVGAGI, per germline. V was shortened by 6 bases and J by 6 bases, with 15 bases between the two germline ends. The CDR3 spans 15 residues. The chain's CDR3 is CASSISGDSNSPLHF. DNA for the CDR3: TGTGCCAGCAGCATCTCGGGGGACTCTAATTCACCCCTCCACTTT.

This clonotype has at least ten counts. This chain uses TRBV29-1 with TRBJ2-2, with D unclear. V dropped 5 bases and J dropped 2 bases, with 9 bases sitting between them. Per the germline V gene, CDR1 is SQVTM and CDR2 is ANQGSEA. This CDR3 is 13 amino acids long. The DNA for the CDR3 is TGCAGCGTTTCCAGGTCAAACACCGGGGAGCTGTTTTTT. The encoded protein is CSVSRSNTGELFF.

The CDR3 reads CASSWGDSTRGYTF. In DNA form, the CDR3 reads TGTGCCAGCAGTTGGGGGGACAGTACCCGTGGCTACACCTTC. This chain connects TRBV2 to TRBJ1-2; 7 bases fit TRBD1. The V gene end was trimmed by 5 bases and the J gene end by 7 bases; junction bases not matched to a gene: 10. Looked up from germline, CDR1 is SNHLY and CDR2 is FYNNEI. This CDR3 is built from 14 residues.

This clonotype was detected only a few times. The J gene is TRBJ2-7, the V gene TRBV10-3, with TRBD2 matching over 9 bases. V shed 2 bases, J shed 1 base, and the junction held 3 bases outside the gene matches. The germline CDR1 and CDR2 sequences are ENHRY and SYGVKD. This CDR3 is 15 amino acids long. Here the CDR3 reads CAISEAGGNSYEQYF. DNA of the CDR3: TGTGCCATCAGTGAGGCGGGAGGGAATTCCTACGAGCAGTACTTC.

The V and J genes are TRBV12-3 or TRBV12-4 and TRBJ1-2, with D possibly TRBD1 on 6 matching bases. V was trimmed by 6 bases and J by 8 bases, leaving 22 bases between them. The CDR3 runs to 15 residues. The CDR3 DNA is TGTGCCAGCAGCCCTCCTAGGGGGAAGGATGGAGGCTACACCTTC. Translation: CASSPPRGKDGGYTF.